These 16 T cell receptor beta chains originate from one sample sequenced in a study of CD8+ T cells in alopecia areata. Extracted RNA was reverse transcribed into cDNA, the sequencing template. The data were produced by immunoSEQ multiplex PCR, yet TCRdb's version contains in-frame clones alone and is incomplete. The table lists 100,000 to 150,000 clones, around 61% of them singletons, with around 2.7% in the top ten. The material sequenced was CD4+ T cells sorted from blood. These receptor sequences come from a human donor in good health.

This chain links TRBV27 with TRBJ1-6, with D possibly being TRBD1 (6 bases). The germline V gene has CDR1 MNHEY and CDR2 SMNVEV (reference sequence). The CDR3 loop spans 14 amino acids. V lost 6 bases to trimming and J lost 5 bases, with 11 bases between them. In DNA form, the CDR3 reads TGTGCCAGCAGCCGATGGACAGATAATTCACCCCTCCACTTT. Amino acids: CASSRWTDNSPLHF.

The rearrangement links TRBV29-1 to TRBJ1-6, with a possible D match to TRBD1 (6 bases). Trimming cost V 4 bases and J 17 bases, with 15 bases left between them. Germline assignment: CDR1 SQVTM and CDR2 ANQGSEA. The CDR3 extends over 11 amino acids. The CDR3 nucleotides read TGCAGCGTTGCTGAGGGGGAGAGGATCCACTTT. Translating it yields CSVAEGERIHF.

The rearrangement links TRBV30 to TRBJ2-5; 7 bases align to TRBD2. Germline V gene lookup returns CDR1 GTSNPN and CDR2 SVGIG (reference sequence). The CDR3 is 13 amino acids. Trimming at V came to 0 bases and at J to 4 bases, leaving 2 bases not matched to a gene. The CDR3: CAWSVQRGETQYF. CDR3 nucleotides: TGTGCCTGGAGTGTGCAGCGGGGAGAGACCCAGTACTTC.

This clone was observed once. The chain uses TRBV18 and TRBJ1-2, with TRBD1 identical over 8 bases. Germline lookup yields CDR1 KGHSH and CDR2 LQKENI. The CDR3 is 17 residues long. V was pared by 1 base and J by 5 bases, with 12 bases of the junction left unmatched. The CDR3 DNA is TGTGCCAGCTCACCACAGTCCCGAGACAGGGGAAAATATGGCTACACCTTC. Amino acids: CASSPQSRDRGKYGYTF.

A few counts support this clone. This chain uses TRBV7-8 with TRBJ2-3, with D possibly TRBD1 on 5 matching bases. Trimming cost V 5 bases and J 4 bases, with 13 bases left between them. The V gene's germline CDR1 is SGHVS and CDR2 FQNEAQ. The CDR3 is 14 residues long. The CDR3 loop reads CASSRGWGADTQYF. Written as DNA, the CDR3 is TGTGCCAGCAGCCGTGGTTGGGGCGCAGATACGCAGTATTTT. The full variable domain, completed using reference TRBV7-8 and TRBJ2-3, is GAGVSQSPRYKVAKRGQDVALRCDPISGHVSLFWYQQALGQGPEFLTYFQNEAQLDKSGLPSDRFFAERPEGSVSTLKIQRTQQEDSAVYLCASSRGWGADTQYFGPGTRLTVL.

This chain uses TRBV25-1 with TRBJ1-2; 7 bases line up with TRBD1. The CDR3 is 13 amino acids. The germline V gene encodes CDR1 MGHDK and CDR2 SYGVNS. The V and J ends lost 5 bases and 7 bases, in that order; junction bases with no gene match: 7. The CDR3 DNA follows: TGTGCCAGCAGTCTCCGACAGGGCTCTGGCTACACCTTC. Amino acid sequence: CASSLRQGSGYTF.

The chain uses TRBV5-6 and TRBJ2-2; D is possibly TRBD1 (5 bases). The germline CDR1 and CDR2 sequences are SGHDT and YYEEEE. This CDR3 has 14 residues. V shed 5 bases and J shed 5 bases, with 13 bases lying between them. The CDR3 DNA follows: TGTGCCAGCAGAAAACAGGCCTCGACCGGGGAGCTGTTTTTT. Translation: CASRKQASTGELFF. The full variable domain, in which reference TRBV5-6 and TRBJ2-2 provide the parts outside the CDR3, is DAGVTQSPTHLIKTRGQQVTLRCSPKSGHDTVSWYQQALGQGPQFIFQYYEEEERQRGNFPDRFSGHQFPNYSSELNVNALLLGDSALYLCASRKQASTGELFFGEGSRLTVL.

The chain joins TRBV2 to TRBJ2-5; D is possibly TRBD1 (6 bases). Germline loops: CDR1 SNHLY, CDR2 FYNNEI. CDR3 length: 15 residues. The V and J ends lost 5 bases and 2 bases respectively, with 15 bases between them. In nucleotides, the CDR3 is TGTGCCAGCAGTCCTCAGGGGACCCATCAAGAGACCCAGTACTTC. This encodes CASSPQGTHQETQYF.

This sequence joins TRBV29-1 and TRBJ2-6, with D maybe TRBD1 (6 bases). V shed 6 bases and J shed 2 bases, with 14 bases lying between them. CDR1 SQVTM and CDR2 ANQGSEA come from the germline V gene. There are 15 residues in the CDR3. The CDR3 loop is CSVLTGLPGANVLTF. Written as DNA, the CDR3 is TGCAGCGTATTGACAGGTCTACCTGGGGCCAACGTCCTGACTTTC.

This chain joins TRBV30 and TRBJ2-2; tentatively, D is TRBD2 (5 bases). The CDR3 has 15 residues. Germline values: CDR1 GTSNPN, CDR2 SVGIG (reference sequence). V was clipped by 2 bases and J by 1 base, with 11 bases between them. CDR3 protein: CAWSRGLLNTGELFF. DNA of the CDR3: TGTGCCTGGAGTAGAGGGCTACTGAACACCGGGGAGCTGTTTTTT. The full variable domain, with the rest looked up from reference TRBV30 and TRBJ2-2, is SQTIHQWPATLVQPVGSPLSLECTVEGTSNPNLYWYRQAAGRGLQLLFYSVGIGQISSEVPQNLSASRPQDRQFILSSKKLLLSDSGFYLCAWSRGLLNTGELFFGEGSRLTVL.

Regarding this clone: The same CDR3 arises from other DNA sequences in this sample as well. The chain links TRBV30 to TRBJ1-6; D unclear. There are 11 residues in the CDR3. From germline, CDR1 is GTSNPN and CDR2 SVGIG (reference sequence). Trimming stripped 1 base from V and 9 bases from J, with 4 bases between. The CDR3 bases are TGTGCCTGGAGTGGAGGTTCACCCCTCCACTTT. It specifies CAWSGGSPLHF.

This clone was found a few times. The rearrangement uses TRBV10-2 and TRBJ1-2, with 9 bases lining up with TRBD1. The CDR3 has 13 amino acids. Germline trimming cut 11 bases from V and 7 bases from J; bases unmatched to any gene: 11. Germline V gives CDR1 WSHSY, CDR2 SAAADI. CDR3 region: CALKRTGDAGYTF. The DNA for the CDR3 is TGCGCCCTCAAGCGGACAGGGGACGCTGGCTACACCTTC.

Points on this clone: This specimen includes other DNA sequences encoding the same CDR3. The V call is TRBV30, the J call TRBJ1-1, with TRBD1 matching over 7 bases. Germline V gives CDR1 GTSNPN, CDR2 SVGIG (reference sequence). This CDR3 comprises 13 residues. The V and J ends lost 3 bases and 2 bases, in that order; junction bases with no gene match: 3. This chain's CDR3 is CAWRTGPNTEAFF. The CDR3 nucleotides read TGTGCCTGGAGGACAGGGCCTAACACTGAAGCTTTCTTT.

The J gene is TRBJ1-1, the V gene TRBV15; D ambiguous. V lost 1 base to trimming and J lost 4 bases, with 16 bases between them. CDR1 and CDR2 (germline): LNHNV, YYDKDF (reference sequence). This CDR3 is 16 amino acids long. The CDR3 is CATSRGREGRTTEAFF. The CDR3 bases are TGTGCCACCAGCAGAGGTCGGGAAGGGCGGACCACTGAAGCTTTCTTT.

The CDR3 sequence is CSVENQGLYYGYTF. The CDR3 DNA follows: TGCAGCGTTGAAAACCAGGGACTGTACTATGGCTACACCTTC. This chain uses TRBV29-1 with TRBJ1-2; tentative D call: TRBD1 (5 bases). Trimming stripped 2 bases from V and 3 bases from J, with 13 bases between. The V gene's germline CDR1 is SQVTM and CDR2 ANQGSEA. The CDR3 extends over 14 amino acids.

In DNA, the CDR3 is TGTGCCGTCGGGGGAGGGGCGGATACGCAGTATTTT. This gives the protein CAVGGGADTQYF. This sequence joins TRBV30 and TRBJ2-3, with 7 bases matching TRBD2. Unmatched junction bases numbered 8, after V lost 8 bases and J lost 6 bases. Germline CDR1 reads GTSNPN; CDR2 reads SVGIG (reference sequence). This CDR3 region has 12 residues.